This section outlines one T cell receptor beta chain sequence together with its context. Per the original data handling: Amplifying reference gene primers gave estimates of nucleated cell counts. TCRdb's copy holds only in-frame clones and misses some; the assay was immunoSEQ multiplex PCR. Clone size and the V and J calls come from that table; the DNA yielded D and trimming. This sample has more than 65,000 clones, with around 85% found just once. This sample is drawn from a study of blood T cell repertoires in COVID-19. Germline lookup yields CDR1 LNHDA and CDR2 SQIVND (reference sequence). This CDR3 has 16 residues. The ends were cut back, 3 bases at V and 2 bases at J, with 14 bases in the middle.

The chain joins TRBV19 to TRBJ1-5; D perhaps matches TRBD1 (5 bases). Sequencing was performed on peripheral blood. The source of this sequence is a man aged 60 to 69 with acute or convalescent COVID-19. CDR3 amino acids: CASSIGGVGGNQPQHF. CDR3 bases: TGTGCCAGTAGTATTGGGGGGGTAGGAGGCAATCAGCCCCAGCATTTT.